These 29 T cell receptor beta chains were all obtained from the same sample, sequenced in a study of T cells in Graves' hyperthyroidism and ophthalmopathy. TCR beta CDR3 regions were amplified from RNA transcripts. HTBI primers drove first-round RT-PCR of the TCR CDR3. TCRdb reanalysed the multiplex PCR reads using MiXCR and keeps one entry per CDR3 protein. This table holds roughly 740,000 distinct CDR3 sequences, approximately 16% found once. Material: blood. These receptor sequences come from a man between 18 and 29 years old with Graves' hyperthyroidism.

V and J are TRBV12-3 or TRBV12-4 and TRBJ2-4; perhaps TRBD1 as D (8 bases). V lost 6 bases and J 3 bases, leaving 15 bases between the germline ends. CDR3 length: 15 residues. Written as DNA, the CDR3 is TGTGCCAGCAGCACAGGGGGGGGAGGCAAAAACATTCAGTACTTC. Translation gives CASSTGGGGKNIQYF.

The chain uses TRBV12-5 and TRBJ2-1, with D perhaps matching TRBD2 (6 bases). Germline V gives CDR1 LGHNT, CDR2 FRNRAP. Trimming pared 8 bases from V and 9 bases from J, leaving 20 bases between. The length of the CDR3 is 14 residues. CDR3 DNA: TGTGCTAGTTCTGGGACTCCAGAAGCGGGTGAGCAGTTCTTC. This encodes CASSGTPEAGEQFF.

This clonotype has just a few counts. The chain joins TRBV7-9 to TRBJ2-2, with TRBD2 matching over 9 bases. Germline-derived CDR1 and CDR2 are SEHNR and FQNEAQ (reference sequence). V dropped 6 bases and J dropped 3; count of bases not matched to a gene: 11. The CDR3 loop spans 17 amino acids. The DNA of the CDR3 is TGTGCCAGCAGAGACGATCGGCGGGAGGGCCACACCGGGGAGCTGTTTTTT. Translated: CASRDDRREGHTGELFF.

This CDR3 reads CSVKEGGTEAFF. In nucleotides, the CDR3 is TGCAGCGTTAAGGAGGGAGGCACTGAAGCTTTCTTT. The chain has TRBV29-1 and TRBJ1-1, with D unresolved. Looked up from germline, CDR1 is SQVTM and CDR2 is ANQGSEA. This CDR3 region has 12 residues. Deletions cut 5 bases from V and 4 bases from J, with 11 bases between.

The chain employs TRBV27 and TRBJ2-5; 7 bases agree with TRBD1. The V gene end was trimmed by 4 bases and the J gene end by 2 bases; junction bases not matched to a gene: 4. The germline V gene has CDR1 MNHEY and CDR2 SMNVEV (reference sequence). The CDR3 loop spans 14 amino acids. The CDR3 DNA is TGTGCCAGCAGTTCCGGGACAGCACAAGAGACCCAGTACTTC. Its protein is CASSSGTAQETQYF.

This clonotype was counted between two and nine times. The chain links TRBV20-1 to TRBJ2-3; 9 bases agree with TRBD2. Trimming cost V 3 bases and J 2 bases; bases outside gene matches: 6. The CDR3 is made up of 15 amino acids. Germline V gene sequence: CDR1 DFQATT, CDR2 SNEGSKA (reference sequence). The CDR3 coding sequence is TGCAGTGCTAGGTGGTCTAGCGGGAACACAGATACGCAGTATTTT. The encoded protein is CSARWSSGNTDTQYF.

The CDR3 region is CAITEGAGTGELFF. The DNA for the CDR3 is TGTGCCATCACAGAGGGGGCGGGCACCGGGGAGCTGTTTTTT. The chain is built from TRBV10-3 and TRBJ2-2; TRBD1 matches 7 bases. CDR3 length: 14 residues. J gave up 4 bases and V 7 bases, and 6 bases lay outside the gene matches. The germline CDR1 and CDR2 sequences are ENHRY and SYGVKD.

This clonotype was seen many times. The chain has TRBV7-2 and TRBJ2-1; D is unclear. This CDR3 comprises 12 residues. The germline V gene has CDR1 SGHTA and CDR2 FQGNSA. V dropped 3 bases and J dropped 5 bases, with 5 bases sitting between them. The CDR3 DNA reads TGTGCCAGCAGCTTTCTCCACAATGAGCAGTTCTTC. Translated, it gives CASSFLHNEQFF.

The V gene is TRBV5-1, the J gene TRBJ1-1; D is uncertain. The V end lost 0 bases, the J end lost 6 bases, and 12 bases lay between the germline ends. Per the germline V gene, CDR1 is SGHRS and CDR2 is YFSETQ. The CDR3 is 14 residues long. CDR3 DNA: TGCGCCAGCAGCTTGGCCCCTCCGGAGGCTGAAGCTTTCTTT. Translation: CASSLAPPEAEAFF.

This clonotype was detected once. The chain couples TRBV4-1 to TRBJ2-2, with D maybe TRBD1 (5 bases). V lost 4 bases and J lost 0, with 9 bases in between. CDR3 size: 15 residues. Germline lookup yields CDR1 MGHRA and CDR2 YSYEKL. In DNA, the CDR3 is TGCGCCAGCAGCCGCAGGGCTTCGAACACCGGGGAGCTGTTTTTT. Translating gives CASSRRASNTGELFF.

CDR3 nucleotides: TGTGCCAGCAGTCCACCCTCTGGTGGCTACACCTTC. It encodes CASSPPSGGYTF. The chain is built from TRBV27 and TRBJ1-2; D is undetermined. CDR1 and CDR2 from the germline V gene are MNHEY and SMNVEV (reference sequence). Trimming shortened V by 5 bases and J by 7 bases, and 11 bases separated the two germline ends. The CDR3 is 12 amino acids.

The chain combines TRBV3-1 with TRBJ2-2; possible D gene TRBD1, 5 bases. The length of the CDR3 is 14 residues. V was trimmed by 7 bases and J by 5 bases, leaving 14 bases between them. Germline V gene lookup returns CDR1 LGHDT and CDR2 YNNKEL (reference sequence). CDR3 sequence reads: CASTLSGITGELFF. CDR3 DNA: TGTGCCAGCACCCTTTCAGGGATAACCGGGGAGCTGTTTTTT.

This clonotype was recorded once. The V gene is TRBV2, the J gene TRBJ2-2; the match to TRBD1 covers 10 bases. With V trimmed by 6 bases and J by 7 bases, 8 bases remained unmatched. This CDR3 region has 15 residues. CDR1 is SNHLY, CDR2 FYNNEI, per germline. This chain's CDR3 is CASSPDRGSSGELFF. As DNA, the CDR3 is TGTGCCAGCAGCCCGGACAGGGGGAGCAGCGGGGAGCTGTTTTTT.

This chain connects TRBV5-1 to TRBJ2-1, with TRBD2 matching over 10 bases. The germline gives CDR1 SGHRS, CDR2 YFSETQ. V dropped 4 bases and J dropped 3; count of bases not matched to a gene: 7. This CDR3 region has 16 residues. CDR3 amino acids: CASSVSGRALYNEQFF. CDR3 DNA sequence: TGCGCCAGCAGCGTAAGCGGGAGGGCCCTCTACAATGAGCAGTTCTTC.

This clonotype was recorded once. This chain joins TRBV12-3 or TRBV12-4 and TRBJ1-2, with unresolved D. The CDR3 loop spans 14 amino acids. V gave up 8 bases and J gave up 8 bases, with 21 bases separating them. The CDR3 DNA sequence: TGTGCCAGCGGAAAGGTGAGGGTTCAAGGAGGCTACACCTTC. Encoded protein: CASGKVRVQGGYTF.

This clonotype has at least ten counts. J is TRBJ1-5 and V is TRBV12-3 or TRBV12-4; D not certain. The V gene lost 2 bases and the J gene lost 3 bases, with 5 bases spanning the gap. The CDR3 runs to 13 residues. CDR3 loop: CASSLQVNQPQHF. The DNA of the CDR3 is TGTGCCAGCAGTTTACAGGTCAATCAGCCCCAGCATTTT.

In this sample, this clonotype turned up many times. This chain links TRBV14 with TRBJ2-7, with 7 bases matching TRBD1. CDR3 length: 14 residues. The germline gives CDR1 SGHDN, CDR2 FVKESK. V lost 3 bases to trimming and J lost 5 bases; unmatched junction nucleotides: 7. CDR3 DNA: TGTGCCAGCAGCCAGAACAGGGGAAGCGACGAGCAGTACTTC. This codes for CASSQNRGSDEQYF. Filled out from reference TRBV14 and TRBJ2-7, the complete variable domain reads EAGVTQFPSHSVIEKGQTVTLRCDPISGHDNLYWYRRVMGKEIKFLLHFVKESKQDESGMPNNRFLAERTGGTYSTLKVQPAELEDSGVYFCASSQNRGSDEQYFGPGTRLTVT.

On this clonotype: Sequence at one end of the junction differs from germline and may be a read error. The J gene is TRBJ1-3, the V gene TRBV30, with 7 bases lining up with TRBD1. In germline, CDR1 is GTSNPN, CDR2 SVGIG (reference sequence). The CDR3 sequence is 15 residues long. CDR3 amino acids: CAWSSQGGTGDTIYF. The CDR3, as DNA: TGTGCCTGGAGTTCCCAGGGGGGCACTGGAGACACCATATATTTT.

This clonotype was picked up many times. The chain has TRBV6-1 and TRBJ2-7; D is perhaps TRBD1 or TRBD2 (5 bases each). Looked up from germline, CDR1 is MNHNS and CDR2 is SASEGT. This CDR3 has 15 residues. V lost 3 bases and J 3 bases, leaving 15 bases between the germline ends. The CDR3 region has the DNA TGTGCCAGCAGTGACACACCTGGTGGGGGCTACGAGCAGTACTTC. This encodes CASSDTPGGGYEQYF.

This clonotype was detected many times. The rearrangement joins TRBV27 to TRBJ2-3; D possibly corresponds to TRBD2 (7 bases). Germline CDR1 is MNHEY and CDR2 is SMNVEV (reference sequence). The CDR3 spans 18 residues. The ends were cut back, 4 bases at V and 3 bases at J, with 23 bases in the middle. CDR3 coding DNA: TGTGCCAGCAGTTCCTCCCCGGAATCGGGGGGCGGAACAGATACGCAGTATTTT. Its protein is CASSSSPESGGGTDTQYF.

This clonotype was observed a few times. This chain joins TRBV20-1 and TRBJ2-7, with D perhaps TRBD2 (6 bases). CDR1 and CDR2 from the germline V gene are DFQATT and SNEGSKA (reference sequence). The CDR3 loop spans 15 amino acids. Trimming stripped 0 bases from V and 2 bases from J, with 14 bases between. This chain's CDR3 is CSAREAGRKTYEQYF. The CDR3 nucleotides read TGCAGTGCTAGAGAGGCAGGGAGGAAGACCTACGAGCAGTACTTC.

The J gene is TRBJ1-4, the V gene TRBV20-1; D is unclear. Germline V lookup: CDR1 DFQATT, CDR2 SNEGSKA (reference sequence). The CDR3 runs to 17 residues. Trimming cost V 3 bases and J 0 bases, with 17 bases left between them. The CDR3 nucleotides read TGCAGTGCTAGGACCTTCTTTGACACAGCAACTAATGAAAAACTGTTTTTT. This translates into CSARTFFDTATNEKLFF.

This clonotype showed up many times. The V call is TRBV28, the J call TRBJ2-7; D is uncertain. Germline-derived CDR1 and CDR2 are MDHEN and SYDVKM. V was clipped by 10 bases and J by 6 bases, with 16 bases between them. The CDR3 consists of 12 residues. The CDR3 sequence is CATNDVDGEQYF. CDR3 nucleotide sequence: TGTGCCACCAACGATGTAGATGGCGAGCAGTACTTC.

The V call is TRBV7-2, the J call TRBJ2-3, with D possibly being TRBD2 (5 bases). Germline V gene sequence: CDR1 SGHTA, CDR2 FQGNSA. This CDR3 has 16 residues. V was cut by 5 bases and J by 1 base, with 16 bases left in between. The DNA of the CDR3 is TGTGCCAGCAGCGACAAGAGGGATGGCGGCACAGATACGCAGTATTTT. Translating it yields CASSDKRDGGTDTQYF.

The table lists this clonotype with many counts. The chain recombines TRBV11-1 with TRBJ2-1; 13 bases line up with TRBD2. Germline V lookup: CDR1 SGHAT, CDR2 FQDESV (reference sequence). The V gene end was trimmed by 3 bases and the J gene end by 8 bases; junction bases not matched to a gene: 4. This CDR3 is 15 amino acids long. CDR3 in amino acids: CASSFGLAGVDEQFF. In DNA form, the CDR3 reads TGTGCCAGCAGCTTCGGACTAGCGGGAGTTGATGAGCAGTTCTTC.

This clonotype was picked up many times. The chain links TRBV6-1 to TRBJ1-1, with a possible D match to TRBD1 (6 bases). This CDR3 has 12 amino acids. The V end lost 6 bases, the J end lost 10 bases, and 15 bases lay between the germline ends. Germline assignment: CDR1 MNHNS and CDR2 SASEGT. This CDR3 is CASSQGGAGAFF. CDR3 in DNA: TGTGCCAGCAGCCAAGGGGGGGCGGGAGCTTTCTTT.

This clonotype has at least ten counts. The chain recombines TRBV28 with TRBJ2-7; TRBD2 aligns across 9 bases. Germline CDR1 is MDHEN and CDR2 is SYDVKM. V was clipped by 6 bases and J by 9 bases; unmatched bases: 12. The CDR3 contains 14 residues. This CDR3 reads CASSTPSGMPGQYF. In nucleotides, the CDR3 is TGTGCCAGCAGCACTCCTAGCGGGATGCCGGGGCAGTACTTC.

This clonotype was seen ten or more times. V gene TRBV5-6 combines with J gene TRBJ2-5; 12 bases are shared with TRBD1. This CDR3 has 15 amino acids. CDR1 is SGHDT and CDR2 is YYEEEE in the germline V gene. The V segment lost 4 bases and the J segment 5 bases; nucleotides outside the gene matches: 6. This CDR3 reads CASSQGQGAWETQYF. The CDR3 coding sequence is TGTGCCAGCAGCCAGGGACAGGGGGCTTGGGAGACCCAGTACTTC.

This clonotype has ten or more counts. The rearrangement joins TRBV18 to TRBJ2-5, with unresolved D. The germline V and J ends were trimmed by 2 bases and 2 bases, with 12 bases remaining between them. The V gene's germline CDR1 is KGHSH and CDR2 LQKENI. The CDR3 is 15 amino acids. DNA of the CDR3: TGTGCCAGCTCACCAACTGCTGCTACTCAAGAGACCCAGTACTTC. Translating it yields CASSPTAATQETQYF.